This T cell receptor beta chain was recovered during a study of T cell repertoires in ileal Crohn's disease. Study background: Surgery for a complication: stricturing in about 61%, penetrating in about 40%. About half received postoperative treatment, some ten with thiopurines and 15 to 20 anti-TNF.

Here immunoSEQ multiplex PCR was the method, and the copy in TCRdb shows in-frame clones only, minus some. The repertoire holds 5,000 to 6,500 clones, with roughly 80% as singletons. Study-level results: Active smokers at surgery had more clonal expansions than non-smokers. All patients with clonality above 26.8% had endoscopic recurrence.

CDR1 LNHDA and CDR2 SQIVND come from the germline V gene (reference sequence). The CDR3 consists of 16 residues. Germline trimming cut 4 bases from V and 8 bases from J; bases unmatched to any gene: 9. This clone was seen once. The antigen is undetermined. This clonotype was sampled from an adult with Crohn's disease. The chain joins TRBV19 to TRBJ2-1; 12 bases line up with TRBD2. The sample was ileal tissue. The CDR3 reads CASSTSTSGRGDEQFF. The CDR3 DNA reads as TGTGCCAGTAGTACCTCGACTAGCGGGAGAGGTGATGAGCAGTTCTTC. Complete variable domain (other parts from reference TRBV19 and TRBJ2-1): DGGITQSPKYLFRKEGQNVTLSCEQNLNHDAMYWYRQDPGQGLRLIYYSQIVNDFQKGDIAEGYSVSREKKESFPLTVTSAQKNPTAFYLCASSTSTSGRGDEQFFGPGTRLTVL.